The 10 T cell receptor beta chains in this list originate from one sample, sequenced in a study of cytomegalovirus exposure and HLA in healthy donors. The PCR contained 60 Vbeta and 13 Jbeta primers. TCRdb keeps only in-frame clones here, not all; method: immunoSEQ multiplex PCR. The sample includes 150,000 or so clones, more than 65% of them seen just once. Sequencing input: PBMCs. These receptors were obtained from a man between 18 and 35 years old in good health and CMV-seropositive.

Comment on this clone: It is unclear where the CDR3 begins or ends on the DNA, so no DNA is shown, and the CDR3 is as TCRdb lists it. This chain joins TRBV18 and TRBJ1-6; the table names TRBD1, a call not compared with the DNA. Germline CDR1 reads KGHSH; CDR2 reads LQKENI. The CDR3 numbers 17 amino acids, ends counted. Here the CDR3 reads CASSPNLVMGNNSPLHF.

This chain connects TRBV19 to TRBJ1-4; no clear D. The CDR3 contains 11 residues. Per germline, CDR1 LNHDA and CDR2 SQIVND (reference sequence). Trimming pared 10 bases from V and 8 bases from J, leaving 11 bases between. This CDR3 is CATSVGEKLFF. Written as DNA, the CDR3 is TGTGCCACCTCGGTCGGGGAAAAACTGTTTTTT.

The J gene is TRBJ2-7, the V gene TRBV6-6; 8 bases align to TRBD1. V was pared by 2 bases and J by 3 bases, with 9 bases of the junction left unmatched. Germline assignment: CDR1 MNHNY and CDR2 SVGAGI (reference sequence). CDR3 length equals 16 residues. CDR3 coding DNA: TGTGCCAGCAGTTACGGTCAGGGGGCGCGAATCTACGAGCAGTACTTC. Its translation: CASSYGQGARIYEQYF.

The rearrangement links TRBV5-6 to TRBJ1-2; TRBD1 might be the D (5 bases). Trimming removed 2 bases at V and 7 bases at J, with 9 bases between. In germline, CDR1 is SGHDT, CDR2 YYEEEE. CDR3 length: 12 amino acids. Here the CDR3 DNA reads TGTGCCAGCAGCTTCGGACACGGTGGCTACACCTTC. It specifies CASSFGHGGYTF.

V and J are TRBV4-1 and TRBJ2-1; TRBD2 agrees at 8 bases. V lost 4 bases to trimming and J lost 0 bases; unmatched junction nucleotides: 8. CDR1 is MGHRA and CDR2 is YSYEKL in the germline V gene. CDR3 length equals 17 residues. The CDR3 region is CASSPQGRGGSYNEQFF. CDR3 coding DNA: TGCGCCAGCAGCCCACAGGGTCGGGGGGGCTCCTACAATGAGCAGTTCTTC.

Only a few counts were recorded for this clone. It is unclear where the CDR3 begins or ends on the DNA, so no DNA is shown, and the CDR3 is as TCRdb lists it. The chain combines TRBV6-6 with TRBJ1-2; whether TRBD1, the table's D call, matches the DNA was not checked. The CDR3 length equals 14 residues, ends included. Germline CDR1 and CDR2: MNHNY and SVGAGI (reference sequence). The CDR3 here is CASSTSTGNGGYTF.

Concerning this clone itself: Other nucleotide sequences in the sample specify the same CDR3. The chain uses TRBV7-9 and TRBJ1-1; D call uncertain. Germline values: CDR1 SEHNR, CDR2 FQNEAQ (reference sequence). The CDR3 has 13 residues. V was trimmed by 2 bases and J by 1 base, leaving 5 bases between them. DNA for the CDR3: TGTGCCAGCAGCTTATCAGGGAACACTGAAGCTTTCTTT. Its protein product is CASSLSGNTEAFF.

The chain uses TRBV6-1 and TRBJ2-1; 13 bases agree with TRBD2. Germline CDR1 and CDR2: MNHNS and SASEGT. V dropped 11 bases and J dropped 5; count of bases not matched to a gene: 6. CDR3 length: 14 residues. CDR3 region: CAPPGLAGNNEQFF. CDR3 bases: TGTGCCCCCCCGGGACTAGCGGGAAACAATGAGCAGTTCTTC.

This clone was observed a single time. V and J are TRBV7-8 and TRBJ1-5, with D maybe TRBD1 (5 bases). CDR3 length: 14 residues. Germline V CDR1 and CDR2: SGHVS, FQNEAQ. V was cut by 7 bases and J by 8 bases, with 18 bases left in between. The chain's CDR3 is CASTSGGPSEPQHF. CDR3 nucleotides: TGTGCCAGCACCTCCGGGGGACCAAGTGAGCCCCAGCATTTT.

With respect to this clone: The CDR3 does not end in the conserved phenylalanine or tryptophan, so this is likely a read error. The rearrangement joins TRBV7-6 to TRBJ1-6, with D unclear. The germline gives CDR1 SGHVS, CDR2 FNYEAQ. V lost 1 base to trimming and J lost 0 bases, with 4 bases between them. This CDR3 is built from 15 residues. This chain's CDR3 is CASSLDSSYNSPLHL. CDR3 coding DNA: TGTGCCAGCAGCTTAGACAGCTCCTATAATTCACCCCTCCACCTT.